This TCR beta chain was retrieved from a study of blood T cell repertoires in COVID-19. Across the study: T cells, B-cell-depleted T cells, or PBMCs supplied cDNA or gDNA.

Per the original data handling: Reference gene primer amplification yielded estimated nucleated cell counts. TCRdb keeps only in-frame clones here, not all; method: immunoSEQ multiplex PCR. For V, J and clone size, that table is used; D and trimming come from the DNA. The table includes about 87,000 clones, around 85% detected once. This clone was detected only once. This clonotype was sampled from a woman of 80 years or more with COVID-19, enrolled during active disease. Sample: peripheral blood.

The CDR3 region has the DNA TGTGCCAGCAGTACCGGGACTCGCAATCAGCCCCAGCATTTT. It yields the protein CASSTGTRNQPQHF. The chain recombines TRBV6-5 with TRBJ1-5; perhaps TRBD1 as D (5 bases). The CDR3 sequence is 14 residues long. CDR1 is MNHEY and CDR2 is SVGAGI in the germline V gene. Trimming shortened V by 5 bases and J by 2 bases, and 10 bases separated the two germline ends.